The T cell receptor (beta chain) described here comes from a study of sequential checkpoint blockade in melanoma. Trimming at V came to 4 bases and at J to 1 base, leaving 4 bases not matched to a gene. CDR1 SGDLS and CDR2 YYNGEE come from the germline V gene. The CDR3 contains 14 residues. The treatment was: randomized to nivolumab then ipilimumab (arm A) or the reverse (arm B). Libraries were prepared by immunoSEQ multiplex PCR; TCRdb keeps only in-frame clonotypes and omits some of them. Here the sample spans about 20,000 clones, around 82% being singletons. V and J are TRBV9 and TRBJ1-2; 7 bases line up with TRBD1. The specimen was CD8+ T cells sorted from blood (inferred from file names), collected from a patient given nivolumab and ipilimumab in sequence. The clonotype comes from a human donor with melanoma. The CDR3 DNA follows: TGTGCCAGCAGCTGGGGACAGCTTAACTATGGCTACACCTTC. This translates into CASSWGQLNYGYTF.